The 2 T cell receptor beta chains below were found in one sample sequenced in a study of blood T cell repertoires in COVID-19. This table comes from immunoSEQ multiplex PCR, and its TCRdb copy is limited to in-frame clones, with some not included. In the table there are 140,000 to 150,000 clones, almost 80% of which are singletons. The sequenced sample was peripheral blood. The receptors derive from a man aged 45-65 years with active or convalescent COVID-19.

V and J are TRBV30 and TRBJ1-4, with 10 bases matching TRBD1. With V trimmed by 5 bases and J by 6 bases, 12 bases remained unmatched. The germline V gene encodes CDR1 GTSNPN and CDR2 SVGIG (reference sequence). The CDR3 contains 16 residues. CDR3 protein: CAWGAGTGEGDEKLFF. CDR3 sequence (DNA): TGTGCCTGGGGTGCCGGGACAGGGGAGGGGGATGAAAAACTGTTTTTT.

The chain employs TRBV15 and TRBJ2-7, with 14 bases that match TRBD2. V dropped 1 base and J dropped 4; count of bases not matched to a gene: 3. Germline V gives CDR1 LNHNV, CDR2 YYDKDF (reference sequence). The length of the CDR3 is 16 residues. The CDR3 spells CATSRGRLAGGYEQYF. The CDR3 DNA is TGTGCCACCAGCAGAGGCCGACTAGCGGGAGGGTACGAGCAGTACTTC.